This T cell receptor beta chain was captured in a study of Siglec-9 on CD8 T cells in melanoma. General study findings and limits: An effector memory CD8+ T-cell subset seemingly accumulating in melanoma was reportedly marked and regulated by Siglec-9.

Looked up from germline, CDR1 is MNHNS and CDR2 is SASEGT. This CDR3 contains 17 residues. Trimming took 3 bases from V and 6 from J, leaving 21 bases between them. Points on this clone: The antigen is unknown.

Sequencing used immunoSEQ multiplex PCR; TCRdb keeps in-frame clones, though not all of them. The sample carries approximately 35,000 clones, approximately 84% recorded once. Material: Siglec-9- CD8+ T cells sorted from blood. This receptor was taken from a human donor in good health. J is TRBJ1-5 and V is TRBV6-1; D gene uncertain. The CDR3 reads CASSDGSVDPWGQPQHF. The CDR3 DNA follows: TGTGCCAGCAGTGATGGGTCCGTGGACCCCTGGGGTCAGCCCCAGCATTTT.